This T cell receptor beta chain is from a study of cytomegalovirus exposure and HLA in healthy donors. Study-level information: Researchers previously reported finding about 110 million unique TCR beta sequences from roughly 180 million T cells.

The study, taken as a whole, reports: TRBV6-2, TRBV6-3 and some other V segments were excluded as indistinguishable. Reports credit the classifier with highly specific, highly sensitive diagnosis of cytomegalovirus status. When analyzed later, a missense DCLRE1C variant was found to be linked to TCR beta V- and J-gene trimming.

The CDR3 is 15 residues long. Looked up from germline, CDR1 is MDHEN and CDR2 is SYDVKM. V was clipped by 3 bases and J by 7 bases; unmatched bases: 9. On this clone itself: Its specificity is unknown.

Primers included in the PCR were 60 Vbeta and 13 Jbeta primers. The assay was immunoSEQ multiplex PCR, and TCRdb's table has in-frame clones only and misses some. Here the sample spans some 96,000 clones, more than 70% being singletons. Sequencing was performed on PBMCs. V and J are TRBV28 and TRBJ1-5, with 7 positions matching TRBD1. This clonotype originated in an older woman in good health and CMV-seropositive. Here the CDR3 DNA reads TGTGCCAGCAGTTTCTCAACGAGGGGGCACCAGCCCCAGCATTTT. This gives the protein CASSFSTRGHQPQHF.